The clone carrying this TCR beta chain was detected a few times. J gave up 3 bases and V 6 bases, and 9 bases lay outside the gene matches. The CDR3 sequence is 16 residues long. Germline values: CDR1 MDHEN, CDR2 SYDVKM. This sample is drawn from a study of control samples from healthy donors and cancer patients. The method was immunoSEQ multiplex PCR; TCRdb's version includes in-frame clones alone and lacks a portion of them. The table has tens of thousands of clones, over 65% seen once. The TCR sequence derives from a woman aged 45-65 years with lung cancer. The chain joins TRBV28 to TRBJ1-5; TRBD1 agrees at 9 bases. The sequenced material came from PBMCs. DNA for the CDR3: TGTGCCAGCAGCGCAGGGACAGGGCTTTTCAATCAGCCCCAGCATTTT. Its protein product is CASSAGTGLFNQPQHF.